The T cell receptor beta chain described here comes from a study of shared T cell receptors in the human thymus. CDR1 SEHNR and CDR2 FQNEAQ come from the germline V gene (reference sequence). The CDR3 is 18 residues long. V dropped 5 bases and J dropped 0 bases, with 22 bases sitting between them. Profiled with immunoSEQ multiplex PCR; TCRdb holds only in-frame clones, not every one. There are 700,000 or so clones in the sample; 80% to 90% occur only once, and roughly 0.01% lies in the top ten. These sequences were also reported in another study, on human thymus T cells. That study reports: Corrective heart surgery yielded the resections from which the thymus tissue came.

This TCR was recovered from a girl less than two years old with a congenital heart defect. Sequencing used thymocytes. The chain is built from TRBV7-9 and TRBJ1-2, with a possible D match to TRBD1 (5 bases). CDR3 DNA: TGTGCCAGCAGCCCTAATAACAGGAGCCCCTCATCTAACTATGGCTACACCTTC. It specifies CASSPNNRSPSSNYGYTF.